Listed here is a single TCR beta chain. The antigen is not known. The data stem from a study of cytomegalovirus exposure and HLA in healthy donors. Regarding the study as a whole: Associated with HLA alleles at 0.05 false discovery rate in a later analysis were about 17,000 TCR beta sequences. The authors enumerated over 150 TCR beta chains as linked to cytomegalovirus. TCR beta sequences reportedly predicted the HLA-A and HLA-B alleles of most subjects accurately. Earlier findings revealed that most TCR beta V segments proved productive either about 87% or about 30% of the time.

V shed 6 bases and J 7 bases; nucleotides not matched to a gene: 12. This CDR3 contains 15 residues. CDR1 LGHNT and CDR2 FRNRAP come from the germline V gene. Primers: 60 Vbeta forward and 13 Jbeta reverse. TCRdb's table, derived via immunoSEQ multiplex PCR, lists solely in-frame clones and lacks some. This table holds around 150,000 clones, about 76% found once. Sequencing used PBMCs. The rearrangement uses TRBV12-5 and TRBJ1-5; 7 bases map to TRBD1. The sequence was collected from a female donor in good health and CMV-seronegative. CDR3 sequence: CASGTGQEPSQPQHF. The CDR3 DNA follows: TGTGCTAGTGGCACCGGACAGGAGCCCTCACAGCCCCAGCATTTT.